Following are 3 T cell receptor beta chains from one sample sequenced in a study of cytomegalovirus exposure and HLA in healthy donors. Primers for the PCR totalled 60 Vbeta and 13 Jbeta. Libraries were prepared by immunoSEQ multiplex PCR; TCRdb keeps only in-frame clonotypes and omits some of them. The top ten hold 1% of the sample, which has 120,000 or so clones, roughly 80% seen once. Sample: PBMCs. These receptors all come from a man between 35 and 55 years old in good health and CMV-seronegative.

The chain links TRBV28 to TRBJ1-2; D is possibly TRBD1 (5 bases). The CDR3 spans 15 residues. The germline V gene encodes CDR1 MDHEN and CDR2 SYDVKM. The V gene lost 3 bases and the J gene lost 4 bases, with 15 bases spanning the gap. The CDR3 nucleotides are TGTGCCAGCAGTTTGACCGGGGGGACGGCCTATGGCTACACCTTC. Translating gives CASSLTGGTAYGYTF.

The chain combines TRBV28 with TRBJ1-6; possibly TRBD1 for D (6 bases). The CDR3 totals 15 residues. Germline V CDR1 and CDR2: MDHEN, SYDVKM. Trimming shortened V by 6 bases and J by 8 bases, and 17 bases separated the two germline ends. CDR3 nucleotides: TGTGCCAGCAGCCCTAGCGGGGGCATACATTCACCCCTCCACTTT. It codes for CASSPSGGIHSPLHF.

The chain employs TRBV27 and TRBJ2-1; possibly TRBD1 for D (5 bases). Germline V gene lookup returns CDR1 MNHEY and CDR2 SMNVEV (reference sequence). With 6 bases removed from V and 5 bases from J, the gap between germline ends came to 14 bases. This CDR3 comprises 14 residues. The CDR3 coding sequence is TGTGCCAGCAGGATGACAGACCGTAACAATGAGCAGTTCTTC. Its translation is CASRMTDRNNEQFF.